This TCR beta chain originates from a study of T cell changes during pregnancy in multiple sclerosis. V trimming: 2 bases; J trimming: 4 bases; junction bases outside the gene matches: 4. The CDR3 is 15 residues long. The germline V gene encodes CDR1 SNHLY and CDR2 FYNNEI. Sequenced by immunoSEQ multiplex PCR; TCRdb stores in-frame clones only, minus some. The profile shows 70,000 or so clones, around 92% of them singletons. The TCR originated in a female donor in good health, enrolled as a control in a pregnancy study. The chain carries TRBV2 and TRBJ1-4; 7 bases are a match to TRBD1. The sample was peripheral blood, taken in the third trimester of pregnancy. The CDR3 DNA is TGTGCCAGCAGTGAAACGGGACAGATTAATGAAAAACTGTTTTTT. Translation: CASSETGQINEKLFF.